This TCR beta chain is from a study of human T cells and chemical hapten exposure. Whole-study context: DPC at 0.01% went onto the upper back in patch tests, read at 6 days.

The table lists this clonotype with a few counts. CDR1 is MNHEY and CDR2 is SVGAGI in the germline V gene. V lost 6 bases and J lost 1; bases outside the gene matches: 4. This CDR3 spans 15 amino acids. The library labeled individual cDNA molecules by adding unique molecular identifiers to them. TCRdb reanalysed the RACE reads using MiXCR and keeps one entry per CDR3 protein. The table records 280,000 or so distinct CDR3 sequences, approximately 8% of them present only once. Specified time point: pre-sensitization, week 0. Sample treatment: therapeutic diphenylcyclopropenone sensitization with weekly scalp DPC.

Specimen: whole blood, collected in connection with sensitization to the hapten diphenylcyclopropenone (DPC). This sequence joins TRBV6-5 and TRBJ2-1, with 9 nucleotides matching TRBD2. The sequence derives from a man aged 18 to 30 with alopecia areata. Some clones in this sample may be carry-over from other donors' samples. The chain's CDR3 is CASRISGGSYNEQFF. The CDR3 DNA reads TGTGCCAGCAGAATTAGCGGGGGTTCCTACAATGAGCAGTTCTTC.